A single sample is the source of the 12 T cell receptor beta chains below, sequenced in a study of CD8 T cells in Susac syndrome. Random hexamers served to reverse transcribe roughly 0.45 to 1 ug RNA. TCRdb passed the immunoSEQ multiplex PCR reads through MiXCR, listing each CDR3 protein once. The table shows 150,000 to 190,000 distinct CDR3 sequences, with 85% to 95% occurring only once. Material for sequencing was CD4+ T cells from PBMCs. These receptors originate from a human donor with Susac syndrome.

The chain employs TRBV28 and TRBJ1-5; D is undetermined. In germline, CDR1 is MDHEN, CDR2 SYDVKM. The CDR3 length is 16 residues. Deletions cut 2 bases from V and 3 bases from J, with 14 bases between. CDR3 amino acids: CASSLRKGSNNQPQHF. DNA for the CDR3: TGTGCCAGCAGTTTACGAAAAGGGAGTAACAATCAGCCCCAGCATTTT.

This CDR3 is CASTPGRSGMDTQYF. In nucleotides, the CDR3 is TGTGCCAGCACCCCCGGTAGGTCGGGGATGGATACGCAGTATTTT. This chain connects TRBV12-3 or TRBV12-4 to TRBJ2-3; a weak D match, TRBD2 (5 bases). The CDR3 contains 15 residues. V was cut by 7 bases and J by 6 bases, with 20 bases left in between.

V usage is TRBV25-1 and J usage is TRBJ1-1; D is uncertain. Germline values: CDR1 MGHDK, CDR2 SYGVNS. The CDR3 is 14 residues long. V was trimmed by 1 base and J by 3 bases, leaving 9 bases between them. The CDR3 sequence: CASSEFGPHTEAFF. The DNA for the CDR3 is TGTGCCAGCAGTGAATTTGGCCCACACACTGAAGCTTTCTTT.

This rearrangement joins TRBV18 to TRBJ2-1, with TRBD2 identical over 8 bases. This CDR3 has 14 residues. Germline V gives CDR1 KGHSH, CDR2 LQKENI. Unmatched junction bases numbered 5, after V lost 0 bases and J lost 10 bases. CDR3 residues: CASSPPRGGREQFF. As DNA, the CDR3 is TGTGCCAGCTCACCACCCCGGGGGGGCCGGGAGCAGTTCTTC.

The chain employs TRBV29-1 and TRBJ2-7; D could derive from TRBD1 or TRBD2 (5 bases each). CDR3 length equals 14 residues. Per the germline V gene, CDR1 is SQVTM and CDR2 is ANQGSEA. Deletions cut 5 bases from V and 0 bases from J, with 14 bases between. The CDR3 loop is CSVKGPGLSYEQYF. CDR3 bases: TGCAGCGTTAAGGGGCCCGGACTCTCCTACGAGCAGTACTTC.

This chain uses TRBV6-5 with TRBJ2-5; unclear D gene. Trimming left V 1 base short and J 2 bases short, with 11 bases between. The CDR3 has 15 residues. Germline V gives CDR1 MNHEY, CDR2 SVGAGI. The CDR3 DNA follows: TGTGCCAGCAGTTACTACGACCCAAGACAAGAGACCCAGTACTTC. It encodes CASSYYDPRQETQYF.

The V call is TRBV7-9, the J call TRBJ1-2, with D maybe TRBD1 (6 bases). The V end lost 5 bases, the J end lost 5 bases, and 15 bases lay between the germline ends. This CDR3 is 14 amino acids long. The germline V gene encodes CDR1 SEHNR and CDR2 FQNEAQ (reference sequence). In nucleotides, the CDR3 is TGTGCCAGCAGCAAGGGGGTCGAGGGATATGGCTACACCTTC. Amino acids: CASSKGVEGYGYTF.

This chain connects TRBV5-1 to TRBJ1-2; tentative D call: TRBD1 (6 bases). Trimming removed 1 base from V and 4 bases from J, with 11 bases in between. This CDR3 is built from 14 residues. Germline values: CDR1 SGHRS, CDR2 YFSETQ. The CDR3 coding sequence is TGCGCCAGCAGCTTGACAGGGCCGGGCTATGGCTACACCTTC. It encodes CASSLTGPGYGYTF.

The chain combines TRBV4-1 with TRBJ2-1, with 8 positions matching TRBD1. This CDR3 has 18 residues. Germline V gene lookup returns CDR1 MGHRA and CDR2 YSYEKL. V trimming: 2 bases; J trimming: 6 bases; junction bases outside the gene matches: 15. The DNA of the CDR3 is TGCGCCAGCAGCCAAACAGCTGGGCGGACAGGGCAAATCAATGAGCAGTTCTTC. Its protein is CASSQTAGRTGQINEQFF.

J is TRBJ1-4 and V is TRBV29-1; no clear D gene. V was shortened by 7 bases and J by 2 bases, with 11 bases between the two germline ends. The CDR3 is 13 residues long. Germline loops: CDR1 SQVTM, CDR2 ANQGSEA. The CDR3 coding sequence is TGCAGCGCATACATGGCGACTAATGAAAAACTGTTTTTT. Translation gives CSAYMATNEKLFF.

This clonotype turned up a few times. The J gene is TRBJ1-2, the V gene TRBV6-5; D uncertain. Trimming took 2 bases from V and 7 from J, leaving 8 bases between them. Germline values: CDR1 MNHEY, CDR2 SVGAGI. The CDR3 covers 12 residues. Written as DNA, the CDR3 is TGTGCCAGCAGTTACCGGGGTTCTGGCTACACCTTC. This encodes CASSYRGSGYTF.

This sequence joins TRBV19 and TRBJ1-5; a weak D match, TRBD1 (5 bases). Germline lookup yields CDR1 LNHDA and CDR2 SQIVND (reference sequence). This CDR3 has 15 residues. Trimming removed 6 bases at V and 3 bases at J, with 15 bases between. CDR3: CASRGTVNHNQPQHF. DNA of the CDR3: TGTGCCAGTAGGGGGACGGTAAATCACAATCAGCCCCAGCATTTT.